The 11 T cell receptor beta chains given below trace back to one sample, sequenced in a study of blood T cell repertoires in COVID-19 (dated by TCRdb to the early 2020s). Library prep was done by the immunoSEQ multiplex PCR assay. In its TCRdb copy, this immuneACCESS table keeps in-frame sequences only and misses some clones. Where compared with another copy, unresolved V genes explain less than half of these, and the others have no known cause. The sample contains 55,000 to 75,000 clones, 80% to 85% of them found a single time. Jointly, the top ten make up roughly a tenth of the sample. Material: peripheral blood. Receptors were obtained from a man at least 80 years old with COVID-19, enrolled during active disease.

The V and J genes are TRBV6-6 and TRBJ1-6, with 8 bases matching TRBD1. The V and J ends lost 7 bases and 10 bases, in that order; junction bases with no gene match: 15. The germline CDR1 and CDR2 sequences are MNHNY and SVGAGI (reference sequence). The CDR3 is 16 amino acids. The CDR3 is CASTLGGGQGGSPLHF. The CDR3 nucleotides are TGTGCCAGCACCCTAGGGGGTGGACAGGGTGGATCACCCCTCCACTTT.

This clone was seen just once. The genes are TRBV24-1 and TRBJ2-1; D gene uncertain. The CDR3 sequence is 15 residues long. CDR1 and CDR2 from the germline V gene are KGHDR and SFDVKD. The germline V and J ends were trimmed by 2 bases and 2 bases, with 9 bases remaining between them. The CDR3 DNA reads TGTGCCACCAGTGATTCGAGGAGCCCCTACAATGAGCAGTTCTTC. Its protein product is CATSDSRSPYNEQFF.

The V call is TRBV5-1, the J call TRBJ1-1; maybe TRBD1 (6 bases). CDR3 length equals 15 residues. With 1 base removed from V and 2 bases from J, the gap between germline ends came to 12 bases. Germline V gene sequence: CDR1 SGHRS, CDR2 YFSETQ. The CDR3 here is CASSLQGPGNTEAFF. CDR3 DNA: TGCGCCAGCAGCTTGCAGGGGCCTGGTAACACTGAAGCTTTCTTT.

A few counts support this clone. The rearrangement uses TRBV9 and TRBJ2-1; 9 bases align to TRBD1. V trimming: 4 bases; J trimming: 5 bases; junction bases outside the gene matches: 4. Germline CDR1 reads SGDLS; CDR2 reads YYNGEE. The CDR3 length is 14 residues. CDR3: CASSPGQGNNEQFF. The CDR3 nucleotides read TGTGCCAGCAGCCCTGGACAGGGGAACAATGAGCAGTTCTTC.

The chain recombines TRBV10-3 with TRBJ1-1; 9 bases are a match to TRBD1. The length of the CDR3 is 15 residues. The germline V gene has CDR1 ENHRY and CDR2 SYGVKD. The V and J ends lost 6 bases and 4 bases, in that order; junction bases with no gene match: 9. CDR3 coding DNA: TGTGCCATCAGCCGCACCGGGACAGGGACCACTGAAGCTTTCTTT. Protein product: CAISRTGTGTTEAFF.

This chain joins TRBV6-4 and TRBJ1-2, with 8 bases matching TRBD1. This CDR3 is 15 amino acids long. Germline CDR1 and CDR2: MRHNA and SNTAGT. The junction had 7 bases not matched to a gene; V was cut back by 3 bases and J by 4 bases. CDR3 sequence reads: CASSEETGVSYGYTF. Written as DNA, the CDR3 is TGTGCCAGCAGTGAAGAGACAGGGGTATCCTATGGCTACACCTTC.

The chain joins TRBV5-1 to TRBJ2-1; D is perhaps TRBD1 (7 bases). From germline, CDR1 is SGHRS and CDR2 YFSETQ. V was shortened by 4 bases and J by 5 bases, with 16 bases between the two germline ends. The CDR3 is 15 amino acids. Here the CDR3 reads CASSPTGTYHNEQFF. As DNA, the CDR3 is TGCGCCAGCAGCCCGACAGGGACTTACCACAATGAGCAGTTCTTC.

The V gene is TRBV4-3, the J gene TRBJ2-3; 12 positions agree with TRBD2. The CDR3 sequence is 16 residues long. Germline-derived CDR1 and CDR2 are LGHNA and YSLEER. The V gene end was trimmed by 1 base and the J gene end by 6 bases; junction bases not matched to a gene: 5. Written as DNA, the CDR3 is TGCGCCAGCAGCCAAGGACTAGCGGGAGCGGGCGATACGCAGTATTTT. It yields the protein CASSQGLAGAGDTQYF.

The V and J genes are TRBV24-1 and TRBJ1-1; D might be TRBD1 (5 bases). Germline CDR1 and CDR2: KGHDR and SFDVKD. This CDR3 comprises 15 residues. V lost 4 bases to trimming and J lost 1 base, with 12 bases between them. In nucleotides, the CDR3 is TGTGCCACCAGTGACTCAGGGCGGGGGAACACTGAAGCTTTCTTT. It encodes CATSDSGRGNTEAFF.

There are a few counts of this clone. The V call is TRBV5-1, the J call TRBJ2-3; no firm D call. Looked up from germline, CDR1 is SGHRS and CDR2 is YFSETQ. The CDR3 loop spans 12 amino acids. V lost 0 bases and J 5 bases, leaving 4 bases between the germline ends. The CDR3 spells CASSLDIDTQYF. For the CDR3, the DNA is TGCGCCAGCAGCTTGGATATAGATACGCAGTATTTT. The complete variable domain, with remaining parts taken from reference TRBV5-1 and TRBJ2-3, reads KAGVTQTPRYLIKTRGQQVTLSCSPISGHRSVSWYQQTPGQGLQFLFEYFSETQRNKGNFPGRFSGRQFSNSRSEMNVSTLELGDSALYLCASSLDIDTQYFGPGTRLTVL.

The chain carries TRBV15 and TRBJ2-3, with D unclear. The V and J ends lost 1 base and 3 bases respectively, with 5 bases between them. The CDR3 has 13 residues. Per germline, CDR1 LNHNV and CDR2 YYDKDF (reference sequence). CDR3 in amino acids: CATSRASTDTQYF. CDR3 in DNA: TGTGCCACCAGCAGAGCTTCTACAGATACGCAGTATTTT. Supplemented by reference TRBV15 and TRBJ2-3, the full variable domain reads DAMVIQNPRYQVTQFGKPVTLSCSQTLNHNVMYWYQQKSSQAPKLLFHYYDKDFNNEADTPDNFQSRRPNTSFCFLDIRSPGLGDTAMYLCATSRASTDTQYFGPGTRLTVL.